The following is a TCR beta chain sequence with its context. Its antigen is not identified. The data stem from a study of T cells in localized non-small cell lung cancer. Measured with immunoSEQ multiplex PCR; TCRdb has only the in-frame clones, and not every one. Among about 79,000 clones listed, roughly 86% were seen once. Whole-study results and caveats: Of the top 100 tumor clones, median around 62 were in adjacent lung, 25 to 35 among its top 100. Because only a single region of the tumor was sequenced, heterogeneity remains possible. Overall survival was longer when the density of T cells in the blood was higher. Clonality peaked in uninvolved adjacent lung rather than tumor.

Trimming shortened V by 4 bases and J by 1 base, and 18 bases separated the two germline ends. CDR1 is SGHDT and CDR2 is YYEEEE in the germline V gene. The CDR3 has 16 amino acids. The clonotype comes from an older female donor with stage I lung adenocarcinoma. This rearrangement joins TRBV5-6 to TRBJ2-7; D is possibly TRBD1 (6 bases). This specimen was peripheral blood, taken before any cancer treatment. The CDR3 DNA follows: TGTGCCAGCAGCCCCAACTTAAGGACAGTGTCCTACGAGCAGTACTTC. Amino acids: CASSPNLRTVSYEQYF. Variable domain in full (rest from reference TRBV5-6 and TRBJ2-7): DAGVTQSPTHLIKTRGQQVTLRCSPKSGHDTVSWYQQALGQGPQFIFQYYEEEERQRGNFPDRFSGHQFPNYSSELNVNALLLGDSALYLCASSPNLRTVSYEQYFGPGTRLTVT.